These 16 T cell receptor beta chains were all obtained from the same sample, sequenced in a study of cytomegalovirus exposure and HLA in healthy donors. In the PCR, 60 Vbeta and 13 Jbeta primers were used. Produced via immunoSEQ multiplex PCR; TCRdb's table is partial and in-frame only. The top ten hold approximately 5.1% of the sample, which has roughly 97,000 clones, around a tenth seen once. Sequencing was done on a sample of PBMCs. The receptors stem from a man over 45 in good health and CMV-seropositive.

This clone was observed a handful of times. Written as DNA, the CDR3 is TGCGCCAGCAGCCAAGGGCCCTACAATGAGCAGTTCTTC. Residues: CASSQGPYNEQFF. The rearrangement joins TRBV4-1 to TRBJ2-1, with no clear D. CDR1 MGHRA and CDR2 YSYEKL come from the germline V gene. The CDR3 has 13 residues. V shed 1 base and J shed 2 bases, with 3 bases lying between them.

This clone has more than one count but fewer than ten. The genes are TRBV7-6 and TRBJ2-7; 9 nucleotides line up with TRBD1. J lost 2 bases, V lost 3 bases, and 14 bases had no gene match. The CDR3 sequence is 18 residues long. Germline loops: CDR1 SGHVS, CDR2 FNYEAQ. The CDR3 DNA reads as TGTGCCAGCAGCTTGACGTCCCCGATCGGGACAGGGCCCTACGAGCAGTACTTC. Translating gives CASSLTSPIGTGPYEQYF.

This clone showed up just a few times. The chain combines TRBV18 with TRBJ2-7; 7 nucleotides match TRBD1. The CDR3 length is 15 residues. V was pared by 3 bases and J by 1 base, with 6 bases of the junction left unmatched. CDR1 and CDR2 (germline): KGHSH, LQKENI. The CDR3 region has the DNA TGTGCCAGCTCACCTGTACAGGGGTGGTCCTACGAGCAGTACTTC. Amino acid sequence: CASSPVQGWSYEQYF.

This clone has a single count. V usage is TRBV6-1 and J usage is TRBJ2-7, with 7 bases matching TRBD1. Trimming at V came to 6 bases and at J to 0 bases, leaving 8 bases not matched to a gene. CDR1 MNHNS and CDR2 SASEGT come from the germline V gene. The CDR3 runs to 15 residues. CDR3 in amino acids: CASSNGQAYSYEQYF. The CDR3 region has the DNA TGTGCCAGCAGCAATGGACAGGCTTACTCCTACGAGCAGTACTTC.

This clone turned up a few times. The CDR3: CASSSTAGAQFF. In DNA form, the CDR3 reads TGTGCCAGCAGCTCAACCGCTGGGGCCCAGTTCTTC. The chain is built from TRBV5-4 and TRBJ2-1, with TRBD1 as a possible D gene (5 bases). Germline lookup yields CDR1 SGHNT and CDR2 YYREEE (reference sequence). The CDR3 totals 12 residues. V lost 3 bases and J 13 bases, leaving 14 bases between the germline ends. Looking up the rest from reference TRBV5-4 and TRBJ2-1 gives the full variable domain: ETGVTQSPTHLIKTRGQQVTLRCSSQSGHNTVSWYQQALGQGPQFIFQYYREEENGRGNFPPRFSGLQFPNYSSELNVNALELDDSALYLCASSSTAGAQFFGPGTRLTVL.

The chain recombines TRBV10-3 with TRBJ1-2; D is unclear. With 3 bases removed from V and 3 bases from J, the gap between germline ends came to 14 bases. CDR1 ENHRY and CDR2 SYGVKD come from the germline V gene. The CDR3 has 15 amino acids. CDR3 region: CAISDRMSEDYGYTF. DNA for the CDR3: TGTGCCATCAGTGATCGGATGTCCGAGGACTATGGCTACACCTTC.

The chain's CDR3 is CASSSDRGLVGNQPQHF. DNA for the CDR3: TGTGCCAGCAGTTCCGACAGGGGGTTGGTTGGCAATCAGCCCCAGCATTTT. V and J are TRBV5-5 and TRBJ1-5; the match to TRBD1 covers 9 bases. The CDR3 loop spans 17 amino acids. The V segment lost 5 bases and the J segment 2 bases; nucleotides outside the gene matches: 11. Germline V gene sequence: CDR1 SGHKS, CDR2 YYEKEE (reference sequence).

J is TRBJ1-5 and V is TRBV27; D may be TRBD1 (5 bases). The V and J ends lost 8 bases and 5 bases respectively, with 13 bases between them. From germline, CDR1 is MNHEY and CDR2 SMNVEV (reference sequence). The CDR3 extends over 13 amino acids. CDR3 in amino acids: CASGDSTHQPQHF. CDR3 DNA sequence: TGTGCCAGCGGAGACAGCACCCATCAGCCCCAGCATTTT.

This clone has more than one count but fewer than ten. The CDR3 coding sequence is TGTGCCAGTAGCCTCATCTCGCGGGCCCCACGAGGGGAAAAACTGTTTTTT. It encodes CASSLISRAPRGEKLFF. V usage is TRBV19 and J usage is TRBJ1-4; no firm D call. Germline loops: CDR1 LNHDA, CDR2 SQIVND (reference sequence). CDR3 size: 17 residues. The germline V and J ends were trimmed by 6 bases and 8 bases, with 25 bases remaining between them.

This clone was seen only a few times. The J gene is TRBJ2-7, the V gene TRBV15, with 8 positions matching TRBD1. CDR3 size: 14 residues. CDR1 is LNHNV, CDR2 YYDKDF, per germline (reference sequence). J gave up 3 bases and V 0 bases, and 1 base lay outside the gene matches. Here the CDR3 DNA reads TGTGCCACCAGCAGAGAGGGACAGGACTACGAGCAGTACTTC. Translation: CATSREGQDYEQYF.

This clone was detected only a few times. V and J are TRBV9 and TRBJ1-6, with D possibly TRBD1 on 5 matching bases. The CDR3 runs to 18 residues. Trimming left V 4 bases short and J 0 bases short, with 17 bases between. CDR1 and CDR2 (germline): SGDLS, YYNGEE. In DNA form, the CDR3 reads TGTGCCAGCAGCCGAGACATTAGGGGTGGCTCCTATAATTCACCCCTCCACTTT. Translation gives CASSRDIRGGSYNSPLHF.

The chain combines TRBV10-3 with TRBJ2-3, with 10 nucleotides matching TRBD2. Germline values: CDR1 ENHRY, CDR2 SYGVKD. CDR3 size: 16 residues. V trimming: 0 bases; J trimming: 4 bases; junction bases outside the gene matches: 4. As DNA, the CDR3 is TGTGCCATCAGTGAGTCGCAAGCGGGAGGGTCAGATACGCAGTATTTT. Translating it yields CAISESQAGGSDTQYF.

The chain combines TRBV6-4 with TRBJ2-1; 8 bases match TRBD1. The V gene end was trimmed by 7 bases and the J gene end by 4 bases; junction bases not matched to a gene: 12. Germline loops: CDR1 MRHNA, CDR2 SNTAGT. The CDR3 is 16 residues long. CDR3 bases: TGTGCCAGCACCGGACAGGGTAGGGGGGTATACAATGAGCAGTTCTTC. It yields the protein CASTGQGRGVYNEQFF.

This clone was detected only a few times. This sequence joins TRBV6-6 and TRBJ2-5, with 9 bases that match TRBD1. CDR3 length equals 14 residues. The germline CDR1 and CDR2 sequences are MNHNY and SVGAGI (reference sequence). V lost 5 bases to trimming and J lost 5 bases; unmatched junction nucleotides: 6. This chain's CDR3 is CASSPLTGGETQYF. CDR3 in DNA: TGTGCCAGCAGTCCGCTGACAGGGGGGGAGACCCAGTACTTC.

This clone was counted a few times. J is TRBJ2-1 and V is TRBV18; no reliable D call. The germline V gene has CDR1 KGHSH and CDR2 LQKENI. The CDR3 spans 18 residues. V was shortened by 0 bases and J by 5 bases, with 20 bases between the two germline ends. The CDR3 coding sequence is TGTGCCAGCTCACCACCTAATACTCCCCCGGCGACAAACAATGAGCAGTTCTTC. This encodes CASSPPNTPPATNNEQFF.

This chain's CDR3 is CATSRERPNYGYTF. In DNA, the CDR3 is TGTGCCACCAGCAGAGAGAGGCCTAACTATGGCTACACCTTC. The rearrangement joins TRBV15 to TRBJ1-2; D remains ambiguous. Trimming took off 0 bases at V and 0 bases at J, with 5 bases between the two ends. CDR3 length: 14 amino acids. Germline-derived CDR1 and CDR2 are LNHNV and YYDKDF (reference sequence).